The table lists the clone carrying this TCR beta chain with a few counts. Its antigen is unknown. The data originate from a study of T cells in localized non-small cell lung cancer. Whole-study findings and limits: An association was observed between higher blood T cell density and longer overall survival. Among the tissues sampled, uninvolved adjacent lung had the highest T cell clonality, above tumor. Adjacent lung held a median roughly 54 of the top 100 tumor clones. Heterogeneity within the tumor remains possible, as just one region underwent sequencing.

The CDR3 is 13 amino acids. From germline, CDR1 is SNHLY and CDR2 FYNNEI. Trimming cost V 10 bases and J 3 bases, with 13 bases left between them. The method was immunoSEQ multiplex PCR; TCRdb's version includes in-frame clones alone and lacks a portion of them. The sample holds 800 to 1,000 clones, 33% seen once. This TCR came from a male donor aged 60 or older with stage II squamous cell lung carcinoma. V and J are TRBV2 and TRBJ2-1, with no clear D. The sample in question was lung tumor tissue, obtained before any cancer treatment. The CDR3 nucleotides read TGTGCCATCAGCCCAGAAAACTACAATGAGCAGTTCTTC. Its translation is CAISPENYNEQFF.